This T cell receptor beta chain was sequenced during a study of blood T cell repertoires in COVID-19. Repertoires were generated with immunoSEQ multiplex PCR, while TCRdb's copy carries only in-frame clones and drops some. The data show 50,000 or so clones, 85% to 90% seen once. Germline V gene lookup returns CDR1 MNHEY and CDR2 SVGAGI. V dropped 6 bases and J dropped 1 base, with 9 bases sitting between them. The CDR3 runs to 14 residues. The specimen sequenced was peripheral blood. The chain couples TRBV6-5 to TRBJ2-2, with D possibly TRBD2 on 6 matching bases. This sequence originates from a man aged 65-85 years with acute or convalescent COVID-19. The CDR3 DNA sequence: TGTGCCAGCAGGGGGGGATGGAACACCGGGGAGCTGTTTTTT. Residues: CASRGGWNTGELFF.